This T cell receptor (beta chain) was retrieved from a study of cytomegalovirus exposure and HLA in healthy donors (dated 2017 in TCRdb). Regarding the complete study: According to an earlier analysis of 587 of the donors, about 179 million T cells yielded 117 million unique TCR beta sequences and more than 250 Gb of sequence data. An early release covering roughly 600 HLA-typed donors comprised approximately 290 gigabases of sequencing data and about 90 million unique TCR sequences. Of the 398 genotyped donors, 80% to 90% were placed in the genetic ancestry cluster associated with self-reported Caucasian donors. The study aimed to test whether cataloging public T cell receptors could reveal signatures of past pathogen exposure. Using immunosequencing, the study profiled T cell repertoires from some 670 subjects and related those repertoires to cytomegalovirus serostatus. Along with the 666-subject first cohort, a separate validation cohort of over a hundred different subjects was used. To predict cytomegalovirus infection status, the study brought together high-throughput TCR immunosequencing, statistical association of individual TCRs with disease status, and machine learning. In a later analysis, previously published TCR beta repertoires from 500 to 750 donors were re-analyzed and high-resolution HLA genotyping was added so that TCR occurrence patterns could be studied. Rather than using new phenotypic data, the later analysis identified candidate immune exposures from TCR beta sequences and from how often those sequences occurred across donors. An earlier analysis of several hundred of the donors applied high-throughput TCR beta sequencing to assess whether each TCR beta V gene segment acted as functional or pseudogenic. Donor age, sex, ethnicity and CMV serostatus were compiled together with the repertoire data. Genome-wide SNP genotypes for about 65% of the 666 donors were used in a later genetic analysis, which treated that subset as a discovery cohort. All discovery cohort repertoires had been generated using a single sequencing platform. HLA typing covered class I and class II loci at four-digit resolution. The number of donors typed differed by locus, with roughly 629-640 for A, B, C, DRB1 and DQB1, approximately 500 for DQA1, 600 to 610 for DPA1, and around 460 for DPB1. Because of strong linkage in the cohort, a handful of DR-DQ haplotypes were treated as single units for association and clustering. Among 300 to 500 genotyped donors of the cohort, an average of about 240,000 unique TCR beta nucleotide sequences was sequenced per donor, of which roughly 18% were non-productive. Study-wide findings and limitations: In both the original and validation cohorts, the classifier was reported to diagnose cytomegalovirus status with high specificity and sensitivity. While some public TCRs were present in many individuals, most TCR sequences turned up only very rarely across donors. In a later genetic analysis, fewer N-insertions in productive TCRs were reported among donors in an Asian-associated ancestry cluster than the approximately 710-donor mean. The study listed 170 or so TCR beta chains as associated with cytomegalovirus. Sequencing depth was assumed to be roughly uniform across donors in the presence/absence analyses, though that assumption may not hold. A later analysis found that TCR association rates varied across HLA loci, with DRB1 alleles showing the most associated TCRs and HLA-C alleles the fewest. A later analysis found that most CMV-associated TCR beta chains appeared HLA-restricted, with HLA associations seemingly driven largely by CMV exposure. A later analysis found that HLA-associated TCR beta chains were more clonally expanded and had lower generation probabilities than equally common non-associated chains. Because the 87-base-pair reads could not distinguish some IMGT-functional V segments, including TRBV6-2 and TRBV6-3, those segments were excluded. Three of the identified cytomegalovirus-associated TCR beta chains were confirmed in vitro to be specific for cytomegalovirus antigens. Linkage disequilibrium might explain the correlated functional status among segregating V segments, but an unknown experimental factor could not be ruled out. A further reported finding was that TCR beta sequences accurately predicted the HLA-A and HLA-B alleles for most subjects in the first cohort. An association between a missense DCLRE1C variant and V-gene and J-gene trimming of TCR beta chains was found in a later genetic analysis and replicated in an independent cohort. The authors suggested that the approach could potentially be generalized to other disease states and immunological phenotypes. At a false discovery rate of 0.05, a later analysis linked 16,951 TCR beta sequences to specific HLA alleles. A cluster of highly shared sequence variants was judged likely to be a technical artifact of the sequencing pipeline. Because counts were too low, 15 to 20 rarely observed V segments, including chromosome 9 orphons, were excluded from the earlier analysis of around 640 of the donors. Only TCR beta chains were sequenced in this cohort, and the absence of alpha or paired-chain data limited detectable features. According to a later analysis, parvovirus B19, influenza, CMV and Epstein-Barr virus appeared linked to several top co-occurrence clusters. Because HLA typing was unavailable for some donors at each locus, only the typed subset was used in association tests. Strong co-occurrence of HLA alleles, especially DR and DQ, made assigning TCR associations to individual alleles difficult. In an earlier analysis of fewer than 700 of the donors, most TCR beta V segments appeared in productive rearrangements about 90% or about 30% of the time, broadly matching IMGT annotations. For the cohort, immune exposure information was limited to CMV serostatus.

The cohort was made up of about 670 healthy bone marrow donors. At the time of sampling, all cohort members were nominally healthy, though unrecorded immune exposures were likely present. The donor tested CMV seronegative and was one of the 352 seronegative cohort members. A peripheral blood sample was provided by each donor, and peripheral blood mononuclear cells were used for TCR beta sequencing. The Qiagen DNeasy Blood Extraction Kit was used to extract genomic DNA from the blood cell samples. Of note for this clone: The clone's antigen remains unknown. Base qualities are not at hand, and no much larger clone is one base apart.

Receptor amplification or capture employed the immunoSEQ multiplex PCR assay. For the multiplex PCR, a mixture combining 60 forward primers for TCR Vbeta segments and 13 reverse primers for TCR Jbeta segments was used. The CDR3 region of rearranged TCR beta genes was amplified from genomic DNA by a multiplex PCR assay. On the Illumina HiSeq System, the amplified TCR beta libraries were sequenced as 87-base-pair reads. Regarding the original processing steps: A later analysis counted about 80 million unique TCR beta chains across the 666 repertoires, and some 11 million of these chains were shared by at least two donors. Raw reads were error-corrected and collapsed into unique sequences by a nearest-neighbor algorithm in which closely related sequences were merged to remove PCR and sequencing errors. V, D and J gene segments were assigned by aligning CDR3 sequences to IMGT reference sequences. For a sequence to be retained, at least a six-nucleotide match to both a V gene segment and a J gene segment was required. A rearrangement was called productive if the CDR3 had no stop codons and remained in frame with V and J, and every other rearrangement was called non-productive. Following IMGT convention, CDR3 was defined as the stretch from the second conserved V-encoded cysteine up to the conserved J-encoded phenylalanine. In an earlier analysis of 550 to 650 of the donors, sequences lacking an unambiguous match to a single V gene segment were excluded. In an earlier analysis of 450 to 750 of the donors, a V segment was called functional when productive rearrangements were above 56.7%, and segregating when the standard deviation between donors exceeded 5%. A statistical classification framework was built to diagnose cytomegalovirus status from the catalog of TCR beta chain sequences. A later analysis assigned V and J genes by comparing TCR nucleotide sequences with IMGT/GENE-DB human TR gene sequences. Using the TCRdist pipeline, a later analysis assigned CDR3 sequences along with most-parsimonious VDJ recombination scenarios. In a later analysis, each TCR beta chain was defined by its CDR3 amino acid sequence together with its V-gene family, and reads lacking a unique V-gene family were excluded. To address suspected cross-contamination and a sequencing artifact, a later analysis removed a few hundred highly shared, low-generation-probability nucleotide sequences. A later analysis calculated a clonal expansion index for each public chain from normalized within-repertoire ranks of inferred template counts. A later analysis computed generation probabilities with a VDJ recombination model fitted to out-of-frame rearrangements, and checked the results against IGoR. In a later analysis, TCR-TCR, TCR-HLA and TCR-CMV co-occurrence was scored with hypergeometric tests, and a repertoire-size bias correction was applied to TCR pairs. A later analysis estimated false discovery rates by permuting HLA or CMV assignments 20 times. A later analysis grouped co-occurring TCRs with DBSCAN, adding TCRdist sequence similarity when clustering within HLA-allele-positive subsets. Repertoires with fewer than 30,000 or more than 120,000 public chains, plus five repertoires with anomalous nucleotide sharing, were excluded from co-occurrence clustering. This immuneACCESS table, as held by TCRdb, lists in-frame sequences with V and J called but not all clones. Of the missing ones, under half trace to an unresolved V gene in checked studies; the others have no known cause. Clone size and V and J calls were adopted from that table, with D and trimming inferred from the DNA. This sample gives about 180,000 clones in total; around three quarters of them show up just once. The ten biggest clones cover approximately 2% of the sample.

V has 3 bases trimmed and J has 5 bases trimmed; junction bases matching no gene number 3. According to the germline V gene, CDR1 reads SGDLS and CDR2 reads YYNGEE. Measured from the cysteine to the phenylalanine, the CDR3 is 13 residues long. CDR3 DNA is the only sequence kept; it has 39 bases, read in frame from the first base. The sequence was obtained from a woman in her 30s in good health and CMV-seronegative. The specimen sequenced was PBMCs. The chain links TRBV9 with TRBJ1-2; 8 bases in the middle match TRBD1. CDR3 sequence: CASSGRQGYGYTF. The nucleotides are TGTGCCAGCAGCGGACGACAGGGGTATGGCTACACCTTC.